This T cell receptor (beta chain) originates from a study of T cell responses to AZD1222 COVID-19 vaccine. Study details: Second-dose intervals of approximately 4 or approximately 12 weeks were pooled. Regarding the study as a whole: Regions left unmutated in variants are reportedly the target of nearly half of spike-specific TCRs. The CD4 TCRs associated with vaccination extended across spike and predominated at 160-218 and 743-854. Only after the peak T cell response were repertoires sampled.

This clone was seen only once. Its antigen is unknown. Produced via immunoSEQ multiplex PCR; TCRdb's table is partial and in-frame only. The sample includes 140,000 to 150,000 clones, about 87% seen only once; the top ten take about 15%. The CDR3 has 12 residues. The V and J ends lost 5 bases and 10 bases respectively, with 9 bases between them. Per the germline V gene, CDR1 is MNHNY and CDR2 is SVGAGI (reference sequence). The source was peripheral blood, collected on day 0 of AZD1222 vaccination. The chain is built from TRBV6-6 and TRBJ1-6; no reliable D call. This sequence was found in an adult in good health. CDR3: CASSGVGSPLHF. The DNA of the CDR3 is TGTGCCAGCAGTGGGGTAGGGTCACCCCTCCACTTT.